This is a list of T cell receptor beta chains from one sample in a study of blood T cell repertoires in COVID-19. This table comes from immunoSEQ multiplex PCR, and its TCRdb copy is limited to in-frame clones, with some not included. This table holds fewer than 250,000 clones, approximately 80% found once. The source material was peripheral blood. These receptor sequences come from a human donor in a cohort sampled during active COVID-19. CDR3s include the opening cysteine and the closing phenylalanine or tryptophan. The order of the fields is J gene, V gene, CDR3 protein.

TRBJ1-1 TRBV5-6 CASSSGQTVTSEAFF
TRBJ1-1 TRBV7-2 CASSPQTGNTEAFF
TRBJ1-6 TRBV25-1 CASSGLSGSPLHF
TRBJ1-6 TRBV6-5 CASSYGGTENSPLHF
TRBJ1-5 TRBV6-5 CASRDTRFPQHF
TRBJ2-7 TRBV28 CASRHSGTGMNEQYF
TRBJ2-1 TRBV6-5 CASARAGGSGNEQFF
TRBJ1-2 TRBV6-5 CASTLTGYGYTF
TRBJ2-3 TRBV2 CASAGGSSTDTQYF
TRBJ1-2 TRBV6-2/TRBV6-3 CASSYGQQGYGYTF
TRBJ2-1 TRBV7-8 CASSRSGEVYNEQFF
TRBJ1-6 TRBV5-1 CASSLEGTVNSPLHF
TRBJ2-5 TRBV7-2 CASSKGLAGSQETQYF
TRBJ2-2 TRBV5-1 CASSLGGHTNTGELFF
TRBJ2-5 TRBV18 CASAAQGETQYF
TRBJ2-5 TRBV7-2 CASSLQRRGGETQYF
TRBJ2-4 TRBV11-1 CASSLAGGGKNIQYF
TRBJ1-5 TRBV6-5 CASRPYSNQPQHF
TRBJ2-6 TRBV19 CASRPMDRAMVSGANVLTF
TRBJ1-2 TRBV10-1 CASSETRGSYGYTF
TRBJ1-5 TRBV19 CASTTGDLENQPQHF
TRBJ2-2 TRBV4-2 CAARWDAGTGELFF
TRBJ1-6 TRBV2 CASYPRGLAPLHF
TRBJ2-3 TRBV5-4 CASSSQREADTQYF
TRBJ1-2 TRBV7-9 CASSQGGLSYGYTF
TRBJ2-2 TRBV5-1 CASSLEGGSTTGELFF
TRBJ1-4 TRBV18 CASSPLDRRSTNEKLFF
TRBJ1-2 TRBV25-1 CASSPPGQVAGYTF
TRBJ2-3 TRBV7-9 CASSPADTQYF
TRBJ2-2 TRBV5-6 CASSPTHSGRNTGELFF
TRBJ1-6 TRBV3-1/TRBV3-2 CASSPHSGAPLHF
TRBJ1-1 TRBV29-1 CSETPDKTATAFF
TRBJ2-3 TRBV12-5 CASGFGGVTDTQYF
TRBJ1-2 TRBV10-3 CAHKGRFDGYTF
TRBJ2-1 TRBV20-1 CSASGQPLYNEQFF
TRBJ2-2 TRBV15 CATSRELAGGGITGELFF
TRBJ1-4 TRBV28 CASSQQVEEKLFF
TRBJ2-1 TRBV6-5 CASTSVGDEQFF
TRBJ1-2 TRBV29-1 CSVNPGTPYTF
TRBJ1-1 TRBV19 CASTPRWGPRTEAFF
TRBJ2-3 TRBV7-6 CASSTYSGTSGRDTQYF
TRBJ2-1 TRBV6-4 CASSDQAGEWGEQFF
TRBJ2-3 TRBV6-6 CASIGHTSTDTQYF
TRBJ2-2 TRBV5-4 CASSRGNANTGELFF
TRBJ2-1 TRBV7-8 CASSLDPGSYNEQFF
TRBJ1-6 TRBV5-1 CASTIDTGNSPLHF